Listed below are T cell receptor beta chains from one sample, sequenced in a study of T cell responses to AZD1222 COVID-19 vaccine. Assay used: immunoSEQ multiplex PCR; TCRdb lists only in-frame clones, some missing. The sample shows around 190,000 clones, approximately 92% of them seen only once. Material: peripheral blood, obtained on day 0 of AZD1222 vaccination. The receptors come from an adult in good health. The CDR3 runs from the conserved cysteine through the conserved F or W. D genes are given only for firm matches. The size of a clone is reported for some rows only, either as once, few or many, or as a class for expanded clones.

V gene	D gene	J gene	clone size	CDR3 DNA	CDR3 protein
TRBV30	.	TRBJ1-5	.	TGTGCCTGGAACGGGGGGCAGGATAGCAATCAGCCCCAGCATTTT	CAWNGGQDSNQPQHF
TRBV27	.	TRBJ2-2	.	TGTGCCAGCAGTTTATCGGTTCAGGCCGGGGAGCTGTTTTTT	CASSLSVQAGELFF
TRBV3-1/TRBV3-2	.	TRBJ1-6	.	TGTGCCAGCAGCCAAGATAGTGGGCCGAATTCACCCCTCCACTTT	CASSQDSGPNSPLHF
TRBV18	.	TRBJ1-2	.	TGTGCCAGCTCACCCCTCGGGGACCGGTCTAACTATGGCTACACCTTC	CASSPLGDRSNYGYTF
TRBV2	TRBD1	TRBJ2-5	.	TGTGCCAGCAACCCAGGGGGCCCTGAGACCCAGTACTTC	CASNPGGPETQYF
TRBV6-5	.	TRBJ1-2	.	TGTGCCAGCGACAGGAGCCCCTATGGCTACACCTTC	CASDRSPYGYTF
TRBV11-1	TRBD1	TRBJ1-2	.	TGTGCCAGCAGCTTGGGACAGGGGGAAGGCTACACCTTC	CASSLGQGEGYTF
TRBV6-6	.	TRBJ1-2	.	TGTGCCAGCAGCACAAGGCGACCGAACTATGGCTACACCTTC	CASSTRRPNYGYTF
TRBV5-4	TRBD2	TRBJ2-3	.	TGTGCCAGCAGCTTTCGGACTAGCGGCAACACAGATACGCAGTATTTT	CASSFRTSGNTDTQYF
TRBV28	.	TRBJ1-4	.	TGTGCCAGCGTGGGGCAGGGGAGCAGGCATGAAAAACTGTTTTTT	CASVGQGSRHEKLFF
TRBV15	.	TRBJ1-6	.	TGTGCCACCAGCAGAGAAAAGGGGGTATATAATTCACCCCTCCACTTT	CATSREKGVYNSPLHF
TRBV5-1	.	TRBJ2-4	.	TGCGCCAGCAGCTTGGAGGCCTTGGCGGCCAAAAACATTCAGTACTTC	CASSLEALAAKNIQYF
TRBV5-1	.	TRBJ1-2	.	TGCGCCAGCTCAAAGGAGCACTATGGCTACACCTTC	CASSKEHYGYTF
TRBV20-1	.	TRBJ1-2	.	TGCAGTGCTAGTCCCCAGAACGAATATGGCTACACCTTC	CSASPQNEYGYTF
TRBV12-3/TRBV12-4	.	TRBJ1-4	.	TGTGCCAGCAGACGGACAGCTAATGAAAAACTGTTTTTT	CASRRTANEKLFF
TRBV9	TRBD1	TRBJ2-1	.	TGTGCCAGCAGCCCCCCAGGCCCCGGGACAGCATCCTACAATGAGCAGTTCTTC	CASSPPGPGTASYNEQFF
TRBV28	TRBD2	TRBJ2-1	.	TGTGCCAGCAGTCGCCTCGTTAGCGGGGGTGGCAATGAGCAGTTCTTC	CASSRLVSGGGNEQFF
TRBV28	.	TRBJ2-6	.	TGTGCCTCCCTAGGGGGGTACTCTGGGGCCAACGTCCTGACTTTC	CASLGGYSGANVLTF
TRBV2	.	TRBJ1-5	.	TGTGCCAGCAGCCCCCCGGGGGGCAATCAGCCCCAGCATTTT	CASSPPGGNQPQHF
TRBV5-6	TRBD1	TRBJ1-6	.	TGTGCCAGCAGCTTTAGAGGGGGCTCGTCACCCCTCCACTTT	CASSFRGGSSPLHF
TRBV29-1	TRBD1	TRBJ2-3	.	TGCAGCGTTGAGGGGACAGATGCAGATACGCAGTATTTT	CSVEGTDADTQYF
TRBV11-2	.	TRBJ2-7	once	TGTGCCAGCAGCTTAGGGGCAGGACTCTACGAGCAGTACTTC	CASSLGAGLYEQYF
TRBV6-5	.	TRBJ1-3	.	TGTGCCAGCATTGCCGCGCTATCTGGAAACACCATATATTTT	CASIAALSGNTIYF
TRBV29-1	.	TRBJ1-2	.	TGCAGCGTCCTTCACAGGGAGCGGCTATACTATGGCTACACCTTC	CSVLHRERLYYGYTF
TRBV6-1	.	TRBJ2-5	.	TGTGCCAGCAGTGAAGCTCAGGGGTCGGTGACCCAGTACTTC	CASSEAQGSVTQYF
TRBV9	.	TRBJ1-2	.	TGTGCCAGCAGCGCAGCGACGCCAGGGGTGACCAACTATGGCTACACCTTC	CASSAATPGVTNYGYTF
TRBV9	.	TRBJ1-1	few	TGTGCCAGCACCGCGAAGACGGAAGCTTTCTTT	CASTAKTEAFF
TRBV3-1/TRBV3-2	TRBD1	TRBJ1-5	.	TGTGCCAGCAGCCAAGCCGGGACAGCCAAGAGTAGCAATCAGCCCCAGCATTTT	CASSQAGTAKSSNQPQHF
TRBV5-4	.	TRBJ1-1	.	TGTGCTCGGTCAGGGGTTCTCGGGGGAGTCAACACTGAAGCTTTCTTT	CARSGVLGGVNTEAFF
TRBV6-1	.	TRBJ1-2	.	TGTGCCAGCAGTGAGGGGGGGGTCGCGCGCGGCTACACCTTC	CASSEGGVARGYTF
TRBV12-5	.	TRBJ1-5	.	TGTGCTAGTGGTTTGTTACCCAAAAGGGACATACATCAGCCCCAGCATTTT	CASGLLPKRDIHQPQHF
TRBV10-3	.	TRBJ1-2	.	TGTGCCATCACCGAGGGAAGGCAGAGCTATGGCTACACCTTC	CAITEGRQSYGYTF
TRBV10-2	.	TRBJ1-5	.	TGCGCCAGCAGTGAGGTAACAGTGAATCAGCCCCAGCATTTT	CASSEVTVNQPQHF
TRBV19	.	TRBJ1-3	.	TGTGCCAGTACCCTGGACCGGGGTCTAGGAAACACCATATATTTT	CASTLDRGLGNTIYF
TRBV7-3	.	TRBJ2-2	.	TGTGCCAGCAGCTTTTCCCCCGGCAGGCGCGACCTCACCGGGGAGCTGTTTTTT	CASSFSPGRRDLTGELFF
TRBV27	TRBD1	TRBJ1-2	.	TGTGCCAGCAGTCCCCAGGGGGCCCCCAACTATGGCTACACCTTC	CASSPQGAPNYGYTF
TRBV24-1	.	TRBJ2-3	.	TGTGCCACCACCGGGGCTAACCCAGATACGCAGTATTTT	CATTGANPDTQYF
TRBV10-3	TRBD1	TRBJ2-2	.	TGTGCCATCAGTGACGGACAGGGCCACACCGGGGAGCTGTTTTTT	CAISDGQGHTGELFF
TRBV4-2	.	TRBJ1-6	.	TGTGCCAGCAGCCCTTATAAAGGCGGGCAGCCAGCGCCCGATAATTCACCCCTCCACTTT	CASSPYKGGQPAPDNSPLHF